Sequencing of this T cell receptor (beta chain) was carried out in a study of human thymus T cells. Regarding the study as a whole: Among thymic and blood repertoires, usage of V and J genes appeared biased. A high degree of thymic repertoire overlap among unrelated individuals was reported in related research.

The source of the thymus tissue was resections taken during corrective heart surgery. Healthy Finnish infants undergoing corrective surgery for congenital heart defects were the donors. This CDR3 is 17 amino acids long. Germline V gene data show CDR1 as SGHNT and CDR2 as YENEEA. V lost 4 bases, J lost 4 bases, and 20 bases lay in between. Notes on this clone: Its antigen remains unknown.

Clones were sequenced by immunoSEQ multiplex PCR, and TCRdb holds only the in-frame ones, with some missing. The sample consists of some 80,000 clones, roughly 96% of them appearing once. This receptor was identified in a boy under three years old with a congenital heart defect but otherwise immunologically healthy. The rearrangement joins TRBV11-3 to TRBJ2-1; a weak D match, TRBD2 (5 bases). Sequenced sample: thymus tissue. CDR3 sequence (DNA): TGTGCCAGCAGCTCGACGCCCACTAGTGTGGTGTACAATGAGCAGTTCTTC. Protein: CASSSTPTSVVYNEQFF.